The 28 T cell receptor beta chains listed next were all sequenced from one sample in a study of blood T cells in healthy people across ages. Together with a sample-barcoded 5' primer, a J-beta primer mix was included in a second PCR lasting roughly 6 to 12 cycles. Using its own MiXCR run on the 5' RACE reads, TCRdb lists one record per CDR3 protein. This repertoire shows some 1.5 million distinct CDR3 sequences, approximately 42% found once; its top ten account for approximately 4%. The specimen sequenced was blood. All receptors derive from a woman under 30 in good health.

This clonotype was counted a single time. Germline is not matched at one junction end, which may reflect a read error. The V gene is TRBV20-1, the J gene TRBJ1-2; D gene uncertain. CDR1 is DFQATT and CDR2 is SNEGSKA in the germline V gene (reference sequence). The CDR3 totals 14 residues. The CDR3 protein is CSARGTGSNCGYTF. The CDR3 DNA sequence: TGCAGTGCTAGAGGTACCGGGAGTAACTGTGGCTACACCTTC.

This clonotype was seen a few times. This chain links TRBV11-1 with TRBJ2-1; TRBD1 is a possible D gene (6 bases). Germline assignment: CDR1 SGHAT and CDR2 FQDESV (reference sequence). The germline V and J ends were trimmed by 5 bases and 2 bases, with 10 bases remaining between them. This CDR3 comprises 14 residues. The CDR3 DNA sequence: TGTGCCAGCAGCCGAGGACAGCCCTACAATGAGCAGTTCTTC. Amino acid sequence: CASSRGQPYNEQFF.

Turning to this clonotype: At one boundary the junction diverges from the germline segment, which might be a read error. V and J are TRBV6-5 and TRBJ2-3; the match to TRBD2 covers 11 bases. Germline values: CDR1 MNHEY, CDR2 SVGAGI. The CDR3 length is 15 residues. The CDR3 loop is CVSSYSGTSGDTQYF. In DNA, the CDR3 is TGTGTCAGCAGTTACTCAGGGACTAGCGGTGATACGCAGTATTTT.

The chain joins TRBV27 to TRBJ2-1; a possible D gene is TRBD1 (5 bases). The CDR3 extends over 12 amino acids. V lost 6 bases to trimming and J lost 10 bases, with 13 bases between them. CDR1 MNHEY and CDR2 SMNVEV come from the germline V gene (reference sequence). The CDR3 bases are TGTGCCAGCAGCCCTACAGGCTACGAGCAGTTCTTC. It specifies CASSPTGYEQFF.

This rearrangement joins TRBV4-3 to TRBJ2-7, with 11 nucleotides matching TRBD2. CDR1 LGHNA and CDR2 YSLEER come from the germline V gene. V dropped 0 bases and J dropped 4; count of bases not matched to a gene: 11. The CDR3 extends over 18 amino acids. The chain's CDR3 is CASSQDKMGSGGGYEQYF. In nucleotides, the CDR3 is TGCGCCAGCAGCCAAGATAAAATGGGTAGCGGGGGGGGTTACGAGCAGTACTTC.

This clonotype was seen only a few times. This sequence joins TRBV9 and TRBJ2-4; 12 positions match TRBD1. The CDR3 runs 14 residues. The V gene's germline CDR1 is SGDLS and CDR2 YYNGEE. The ends lost 4 bases at V and 7 bases at J; junction bases unmatched: 3. The DNA for the CDR3 is TGTGCCAGCAGCCTGGGACAGGGGGCGAACATTCAGTACTTC. The encoded protein is CASSLGQGANIQYF.

This clonotype was seen a few times. The rearrangement uses TRBV10-3 and TRBJ1-4, with 10 bases matching TRBD1. Germline values: CDR1 ENHRY, CDR2 SYGVKD. CDR3 length: 15 residues. V lost 3 bases, J lost 8 bases, and 6 bases stayed unmatched. CDR3 coding DNA: TGTGCCATCAGTGAATCGGGACAGGGGCCCGAAAAACTGTTTTTT. This gives the protein CAISESGQGPEKLFF.

The CDR3 region has the DNA TGTGCCAGCAGCCCGGGGGGGACAGGGGGCACTGAAGCTTTCTTT. This codes for CASSPGGTGGTEAFF. The rearrangement uses TRBV3-1 and TRBJ1-1; 11 bases agree with TRBD1. This CDR3 comprises 15 residues. The germline gives CDR1 LGHDT, CDR2 YNNKEL (reference sequence). The V gene end was trimmed by 4 bases and the J gene end by 4 bases; junction bases not matched to a gene: 5.

J is TRBJ2-7 and V is TRBV4-1; perhaps TRBD2 as D (5 bases). The germline gives CDR1 MGHRA, CDR2 YSYEKL. V was clipped by 4 bases and J by 3 bases, with 16 bases between them. CDR3 length equals 15 residues. CDR3 coding DNA: TGCGCCAGCAGCCTTGTGGACTCGTCGGGCTACGAGCAGTACTTC. Its protein is CASSLVDSSGYEQYF.

A few counts support this clonotype. This chain connects TRBV6-5 to TRBJ1-6, with D perhaps matching TRBD1 (6 bases). Germline CDR1 reads MNHEY; CDR2 reads SVGAGI. The CDR3 has 12 residues. The V and J ends lost 6 bases and 8 bases respectively, with 8 bases between them. The CDR3 DNA sequence: TGTGCCAGCAGAGGACAGTATTCACCCCTCCACTTT. It encodes CASRGQYSPLHF.

This chain uses TRBV27 with TRBJ1-1; no definite D call. This CDR3 has 14 residues. From germline, CDR1 is MNHEY and CDR2 SMNVEV (reference sequence). Trimming left V 2 bases short and J 7 bases short, with 14 bases between. The CDR3 sequence: CASSLEGSRDEAFF. Written as DNA, the CDR3 is TGTGCCAGCAGTTTAGAAGGGTCCCGGGATGAAGCTTTCTTT.

The sample holds many counts of this clonotype. CDR3 DNA: TGTGCCAGCACCTCGGGGGGCTACAGGTACGAGCAGTACTTC. Translation: CASTSGGYRYEQYF. V is TRBV6-5 and J is TRBJ2-7, with a possible D match to TRBD2 (7 bases). CDR3 length equals 14 residues. CDR1 is MNHEY and CDR2 is SVGAGI in the germline V gene. The V end was cut by 7 bases, the J end by 4 bases, with 17 bases between.

This clonotype showed up many times. This chain links TRBV7-2 with TRBJ1-4; D call uncertain. Trimming took off 5 bases at V and 5 bases at J, with 15 bases between the two ends. Germline CDR1 and CDR2: SGHTA and FQGNSA. This CDR3 has 15 amino acids. CDR3 DNA sequence: TGTGCCAGCAGCCCGCGGCTGAGTACGAATGAAAAACTGTTTTTT. It translates to CASSPRLSTNEKLFF.

The V call is TRBV19, the J call TRBJ2-5; TRBD2 agrees at 7 bases. V lost 4 bases and J lost 5; bases outside the gene matches: 7. The germline CDR1 and CDR2 sequences are LNHDA and SQIVND (reference sequence). CDR3 size: 14 residues. The CDR3 loop reads CASSTRLASETQYF. As DNA, the CDR3 is TGTGCCAGTAGTACCCGACTAGCATCGGAGACCCAGTACTTC.

The chain couples TRBV12-3 or TRBV12-4 to TRBJ1-4; D unclear. The CDR3 length is 14 residues. V dropped 4 bases and J dropped 4 bases, with 10 bases sitting between them. The CDR3 here is CASSSTLSNEKLFF. The CDR3 DNA reads as TGTGCCAGCAGTTCGACACTAAGTAATGAAAAACTGTTTTTT.

The chain is built from TRBV12-3 or TRBV12-4 and TRBJ2-3, with 11 bases aligning to TRBD2. The CDR3 is 16 residues long. With V trimmed by 3 bases and J by 8 bases, 10 bases remained unmatched. CDR3 region: CASSFRSGGATGTQYF. The CDR3, as DNA: TGTGCCAGCAGTTTCCGTAGCGGGGGGGCCACGGGTACGCAGTATTTT.

This chain links TRBV29-1 with TRBJ2-5; TRBD1 might be the D (6 bases). The V end lost 0 bases, the J end lost 5 bases, and 16 bases lay between the germline ends. The CDR3 extends over 15 amino acids. CDR1 is SQVTM and CDR2 is ANQGSEA in the germline V gene. The CDR3, as DNA: TGCAGCGTTGAAGATGGACAGATGGAGCATGAGACCCAGTACTTC. Translating it yields CSVEDGQMEHETQYF.

There are a few counts of this clonotype. The genes are TRBV30 and TRBJ2-5; D not resolved. The end of the DNA fits TRBJ2-7 better, so the J call may be wrong. Germline CDR1 is GTSNPN and CDR2 is SVGIG (reference sequence). This CDR3 is built from 13 residues. CDR3 residues: CAWSADTTYEQYF. The CDR3 nucleotides read TGTGCCTGGAGTGCCGACACTACCTACGAGCAGTACTTC.

This clonotype was recorded a few times. This chain connects TRBV27 to TRBJ2-1; D might be TRBD2 (6 bases). Trimming removed 6 bases at V and 0 bases at J, with 15 bases between. CDR3 length equals 16 residues. CDR1 is MNHEY, CDR2 SMNVEV, per germline (reference sequence). CDR3 sequence (DNA): TGTGCCAGCAGAACGTTAGCGGCGAGCTCCTACAATGAGCAGTTCTTC. It encodes CASRTLAASSYNEQFF.

This clonotype was counted a few times. The chain is built from TRBV6-5 and TRBJ2-3, with D perhaps TRBD2 (6 bases). This CDR3 is built from 16 residues. V gave up 5 bases and J gave up 0 bases, with 15 bases separating them. Germline values: CDR1 MNHEY, CDR2 SVGAGI. The CDR3 is CASSQTSPHSTDTQYF. The DNA for the CDR3 is TGTGCCAGCAGTCAAACTAGCCCCCACAGCACAGATACGCAGTATTTT.

The chain combines TRBV20-1 with TRBJ1-4; unclear D gene. Germline CDR1 is DFQATT and CDR2 is SNEGSKA (reference sequence). V lost 2 bases and J lost 7, with 8 bases in between. This CDR3 is 12 amino acids long. CDR3 in amino acids: CSARPHSEKLFF. The CDR3 DNA reads as TGCAGTGCTAGACCGCACAGTGAAAAACTGTTTTTT.

Worth noting for this clonotype: The junction departs from germline at one end; a sequencing error may be responsible. The J gene is TRBJ1-5, the V gene TRBV7-7, with 8 bases lining up with TRBD1. Germline assignment: CDR1 SSHAT and CDR2 FNYEAQ (reference sequence). CDR3 length: 18 amino acids. For the CDR3, the DNA is TGTGCTAGCAGCTTAGCACCGGGACAGGCGGATAGCAATCAGCCCCAGCATTTT. Amino acid sequence: CASSLAPGQADSNQPQHF.

The CDR3 reads CSVRQASGYTF. The CDR3 bases are TGCAGCGTTCGTCAGGCAAGTGGCTACACCTTC. The V call is TRBV29-1, the J call TRBJ1-2; D is unclear. CDR3 length equals 11 residues. Germline V gene lookup returns CDR1 SQVTM and CDR2 ANQGSEA. V was clipped by 5 bases and J by 7 bases, with 11 bases between them.

This chain links TRBV30 with TRBJ2-5, with a tentative D call TRBD1 (6 bases). The CDR3 has 16 residues. CDR1 and CDR2 from the germline V gene are GTSNPN and SVGIG (reference sequence). Trimming cost V 1 base and J 2 bases, with 17 bases left between them. CDR3 nucleotide sequence: TGTGCCTGGAGTGGCCAACCGACAGGACCACAAGAGACCCAGTACTTC. It encodes CAWSGQPTGPQETQYF.

This clonotype was recorded a few times. The chain recombines TRBV7-2 with TRBJ1-1, with D maybe TRBD1 (6 bases). CDR1 SGHTA and CDR2 FQGNSA come from the germline V gene. V lost 7 bases, J lost 4 bases, and 13 bases lay in between. The length of the CDR3 is 13 residues. The DNA for the CDR3 is TGTGCCAGCAACGTACAGGGTGGCACTGAAGCTTTCTTT. Translation gives CASNVQGGTEAFF.

The CDR3 sequence is CSARRGREDEQYF. The CDR3 nucleotides are TGCAGTGCTAGGAGGGGGCGCGAGGACGAGCAGTACTTC. The rearrangement uses TRBV20-1 and TRBJ2-5; 7 bases align to TRBD1. The last part of the DNA fits TRBJ2-7 better; the J call may be wrong. Germline-derived CDR1 and CDR2 are DFQATT and SNEGSKA (reference sequence). The CDR3 is made up of 13 amino acids.

The table lists this clonotype with a few counts. The V and J genes are TRBV6-5 and TRBJ1-1, with D tentatively TRBD1 (5 bases). CDR1 is MNHEY and CDR2 is SVGAGI in the germline V gene. Trimming cost V 2 bases and J 0 bases, with 13 bases left between them. The CDR3 length is 16 residues. CDR3 residues: CASSYRQIRMNTEAFF. CDR3 sequence (DNA): TGTGCCAGCAGTTACAGACAGATTAGAATGAACACTGAAGCTTTCTTT.

This clonotype has only a few counts. The rearrangement joins TRBV27 to TRBJ2-3; 8 bases agree with TRBD2. The CDR3 spans 17 residues. Germline loops: CDR1 MNHEY, CDR2 SMNVEV (reference sequence). J lost 0 bases, V lost 7 bases, and 12 bases had no gene match. CDR3 sequence: CASTRRVTSGSTDTQYF. Here the CDR3 DNA reads TGTGCCAGCACTCGCCGGGTTACTAGCGGAAGCACAGATACGCAGTATTTT.